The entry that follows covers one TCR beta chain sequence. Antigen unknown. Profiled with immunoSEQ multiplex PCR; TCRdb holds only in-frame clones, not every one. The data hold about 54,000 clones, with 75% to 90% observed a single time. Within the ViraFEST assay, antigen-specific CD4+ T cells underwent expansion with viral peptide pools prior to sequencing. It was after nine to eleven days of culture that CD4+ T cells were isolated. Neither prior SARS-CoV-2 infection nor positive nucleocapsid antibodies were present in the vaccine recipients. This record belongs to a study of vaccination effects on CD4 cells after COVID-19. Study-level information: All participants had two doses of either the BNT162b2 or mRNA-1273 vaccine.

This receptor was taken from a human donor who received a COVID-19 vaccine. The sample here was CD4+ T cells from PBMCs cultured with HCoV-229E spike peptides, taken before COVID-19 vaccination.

The CDR3 protein is CASRRGMNTEAFF. CDR3 coding DNA: TGTGCCAGCAGGAGGGGGATGAACACTGAAGCTTTCTTT. The J gene is TRBJ1-1, the V gene TRBV3-1 (or the pseudogene TRBV3-2); perhaps TRBD1 as D (6 bases). V was pared by 6 bases and J by 0 bases, with 8 bases between. CDR3 length: 13 residues. The germline V gene encodes CDR1 LGHDT and CDR2 YNNKEL (reference sequence).